The 15 T cell receptor beta chains given below trace back to one sample, sequenced in a study of T cells in Graves' hyperthyroidism and ophthalmopathy. The investigators amplified TCR beta CDR3 regions from RNA transcripts. First-round RT-PCR of the TCR CDR3 relied on the HTBI primer set. TCRdb recomputed calls from the multiplex PCR reads with MiXCR, one row per CDR3 protein. The sample lists around 250,000 distinct CDR3 sequences; approximately 14% were seen once. Sample: blood. The receptors were sampled from a woman aged 35 to 49 with Graves' hyperthyroidism that later progressed to Graves' ophthalmopathy.

The rearrangement links TRBV12-3 or TRBV12-4 to TRBJ1-5; D is ambiguous. The CDR3 length is 11 residues. Deletions cut 7 bases from V and 9 bases from J, with 10 bases between. CDR3 residues: CASTIGGPQHF. In DNA, the CDR3 is TGTGCCAGCACCATTGGTGGGCCCCAGCATTTT.

This clonotype was found many times. The genes are TRBV5-5 and TRBJ2-7, with TRBD2 matching over 11 bases. The trim removed 4 bases at V and 7 bases at J, leaving 13 bases unmatched. CDR3 size: 16 residues. Germline V lookup: CDR1 SGHKS, CDR2 YYEKEE (reference sequence). In DNA form, the CDR3 reads TGTGCCAGCAGCCTCCGAGAACTAGCGGGAGTGTATGAGCAGTACTTC. Translating gives CASSLRELAGVYEQYF.

This clonotype was seen many times. The chain is built from TRBV7-2 and TRBJ2-1, with TRBD2 identical over 15 bases. V was pared by 1 base and J by 5 bases, with 3 bases of the junction left unmatched. CDR3 length: 17 amino acids. The V gene's germline CDR1 is SGHTA and CDR2 FQGNSA. CDR3: CASSLVGLAGGNNEQFF. The CDR3, as DNA: TGTGCCAGCAGCTTAGTAGGACTAGCGGGAGGGAACAATGAGCAGTTCTTC.

This clonotype was seen ten or more times. The CDR3 spells CASSPRWAYEQYF. CDR3 sequence (DNA): TGTGCCAGCAGCCCCCGCTGGGCCTACGAGCAGTACTTC. The rearrangement joins TRBV7-2 to TRBJ2-7; D gene unclear. V lost 5 bases and J lost 2, with 10 bases in between. The CDR3 has 13 amino acids. Germline assignment: CDR1 SGHTA and CDR2 FQGNSA.

By proportion, this clonotype is medium-sized. This chain's CDR3 is CASSLGKWGTEAFF. The CDR3 DNA reads as TGCGCCAGCAGCTTGGGGAAATGGGGCACTGAAGCTTTCTTT. This chain uses TRBV5-1 with TRBJ1-1, with unresolved D. Germline V gives CDR1 SGHRS, CDR2 YFSETQ. The CDR3 contains 14 residues. V dropped 0 bases and J dropped 4 bases, with 10 bases sitting between them.

As concerns this clonotype: The germline gene is not matched at one end of the junction; a read error may be the cause. The chain combines TRBV30 with TRBJ1-1; D is perhaps TRBD1 (6 bases). From germline, CDR1 is GTSNPN and CDR2 SVGIG (reference sequence). The CDR3 sequence is 15 residues long. The CDR3 sequence is CAWSPTGTLYTEALF. CDR3 DNA sequence: TGTGCCTGGAGTCCGACCGGGACACTATACACTGAAGCTCTCTTT. Filled out from reference TRBV30 and TRBJ1-1, the complete variable domain reads SQTIHQWPATLVQPVGSPLSLECTVEGTSNPNLYWYRQAAGRGLQLLFYSVGIGQISSEVPQNLSASRPQDRQFILSSKKLLLSDSGFYLCAWSPTGTLYTEALFGQGTRLTVV.

This clonotype occurred many times. This chain links TRBV6-2 or TRBV6-3 with TRBJ2-4; 10 nucleotides agree with TRBD2. The CDR3 consists of 20 residues. Germline V CDR1 and CDR2: MNHEY, SVGEGT. V was pared by 0 bases and J by 7 bases, with 18 bases of the junction left unmatched. The CDR3 bases are TGTGCCAGCAGTTACTCGATCGGGGGACTAGCGAGAGAATTAAGCAACATTCAGTACTTC. Amino acids: CASSYSIGGLARELSNIQYF.

The gene calls are TRBV6-4 and TRBJ1-2; 7 bases are shared with TRBD1. Germline CDR1 and CDR2: MRHNA and SNTAGT. Unmatched junction bases numbered 10, after V lost 8 bases and J lost 1 base. The CDR3 is 15 residues long. In DNA, the CDR3 is TGTGCCAGCTATATCACAGGGGACTTTAACTATGGCTACACCTTC. This gives the protein CASYITGDFNYGYTF.

This clonotype was seen repeatedly, ten times or more. The DNA of the CDR3 is TGTGCCAGCGGGCAAGGTCTCAATGAGCAGTTCTTC. As protein: CASGQGLNEQFF. This chain uses TRBV27 with TRBJ2-1; no clear D gene. CDR1 and CDR2 (germline): MNHEY, SMNVEV (reference sequence). The CDR3 runs to 12 residues. V was clipped by 8 bases and J by 6 bases, with 11 bases between them.

This clonotype was detected a few times. The gene calls are TRBV20-1 and TRBJ2-5, with D perhaps TRBD2 (6 bases). This CDR3 has 14 amino acids. Germline-derived CDR1 and CDR2 are DFQATT and SNEGSKA (reference sequence). In DNA, the CDR3 is TGCAGCGGGAGCTCTTTCGCGCCATTTAGAGCCCAGTACTTC. As protein: CSGSSFAPFRAQYF.

In its sample, this clonotype was seen many times. CDR3 sequence (DNA): TGTGCCAGCAGGTCAACAGGGGAATTCTACGAGCAGTACTTC. It encodes CASRSTGEFYEQYF. The chain carries TRBV28 and TRBJ2-7, with 7 bases fitting TRBD1. V lost 6 bases to trimming and J lost 3 bases; unmatched junction nucleotides: 8. The germline CDR1 and CDR2 sequences are MDHEN and SYDVKM. The CDR3 is 14 amino acids.

This clonotype was seen repeatedly, ten times or more. The chain carries TRBV3-1 and TRBJ2-1, with D possibly being TRBD2 (6 bases). Trimming removed 6 bases from V and 7 bases from J, with 22 bases in between. Germline CDR1 and CDR2: LGHDT and YNNKEL (reference sequence). CDR3 length: 16 residues. The CDR3: CASSYLSGFAANEQFF. The CDR3 DNA sequence: TGTGCCAGCAGTTACCTTAGCGGCTTCGCGGCGAATGAGCAGTTCTTC.

Many counts were recorded for this clonotype. CDR3 residues: CASLEGYEQYF. Written as DNA, the CDR3 is TGTGCCAGCCTCGAGGGTTACGAGCAGTACTTC. This rearrangement joins TRBV6-2 or TRBV6-3 to TRBJ2-7; D might be TRBD2 (5 bases). The ends were cut back, 8 bases at V and 4 bases at J, with 9 bases in the middle. Looked up from germline, CDR1 is MNHEY and CDR2 is SVGEGT. The CDR3 totals 11 residues.

Many counts were recorded for this clonotype. V is TRBV3-1 and J is TRBJ2-1; D uncertain. CDR3 length equals 11 residues. Trimming cost V 4 bases and J 8 bases, with 6 bases left between them. The V gene's germline CDR1 is LGHDT and CDR2 YNNKEL (reference sequence). The CDR3 loop reads CASSLHHEQFF. The CDR3 bases are TGTGCCAGCAGCCTTCACCATGAGCAGTTCTTC.

This clonotype was seen ten or more times. J is TRBJ2-3 and V is TRBV5-6; the D is unclear. This CDR3 has 12 amino acids. V was pared by 5 bases and J by 3 bases, with 7 bases between. In germline, CDR1 is SGHDT, CDR2 YYEEEE. This CDR3 reads CASSRMTDTQYF. The CDR3 region has the DNA TGTGCCAGCAGTCGGATGACAGATACGCAGTATTTT.